A single sample is the source of the 27 T cell receptor beta chains below, sequenced in a study of glioma-infiltrating T cells after dendritic cell vaccination. Produced via immunoSEQ multiplex PCR; TCRdb's table is partial and in-frame only. The data show approximately 91,000 clones, around four fifths seen once. As to time point: after dendritic cell vaccination, including at tumor progression/relapse. Source: blood, taken after dendritic cell vaccination. Receptor source: a human donor with glioblastoma.

The CDR3 bases are TGTGCCAGTAGTCCAGGTATTAGGCAAGAGACCCAGTACTTC. Its protein is CASSPGIRQETQYF. This chain uses TRBV19 with TRBJ2-5; no clear D gene. CDR1 LNHDA and CDR2 SQIVND come from the germline V gene (reference sequence). Trimming removed 5 bases at V and 2 bases at J, with 12 bases between. The CDR3 spans 14 residues.

This clone came up a few times. The V and J genes are TRBV14 and TRBJ1-1; possibly TRBD1 for D (5 bases). Germline CDR1 reads SGHDN; CDR2 reads FVKESK. Trimming took off 0 bases at V and 10 bases at J, with 18 bases between the two ends. This CDR3 has 15 amino acids. CDR3 region: CASSQEGGLGVGAFF. The CDR3 DNA is TGTGCCAGCAGCCAAGAGGGGGGTCTGGGAGTGGGAGCTTTCTTT. Supplemented by reference TRBV14 and TRBJ1-1, the full variable domain reads EAGVTQFPSHSVIEKGQTVTLRCDPISGHDNLYWYRRVMGKEIKFLLHFVKESKQDESGMPNNRFLAERTGGTYSTLKVQPAELEDSGVYFCASSQEGGLGVGAFFGQGTRLTVV.

As to this clone: Other DNA sequences in the same sample also yield this CDR3. The chain employs TRBV7-9 and TRBJ1-1, with D perhaps TRBD1 (5 bases). Trimming pared 0 bases from V and 0 bases from J, leaving 11 bases between. Looked up from germline, CDR1 is SEHNR and CDR2 is FQNEAQ (reference sequence). The CDR3 sequence is 16 residues long. CDR3 sequence reads: CASSLAGAGMNTEAFF. The CDR3, as DNA: TGTGCCAGCAGCTTAGCAGGGGCTGGGATGAACACTGAAGCTTTCTTT.

The genes are TRBV7-9 and TRBJ1-5, with 8 nucleotides matching TRBD1. Germline lookup yields CDR1 SEHNR and CDR2 FQNEAQ (reference sequence). This CDR3 region has 14 residues. V shed 3 bases and J 7 bases; nucleotides not matched to a gene: 5. CDR3 loop: CASSLDRAGQPQHF. CDR3 nucleotides: TGTGCCAGCAGCTTGGACAGGGCGGGACAGCCCCAGCATTTT.

The chain has TRBV30 and TRBJ1-1, with a possible D match to TRBD1 (5 bases). Germline V lookup: CDR1 GTSNPN, CDR2 SVGIG (reference sequence). The CDR3 extends over 16 amino acids. V was pared by 4 bases and J by 3 bases, with 21 bases between. The CDR3 DNA reads as TGTGCCTGGACCCAACGCTCGGGGGATTGGGACACTGAAGCTTTCTTT. It is translated as CAWTQRSGDWDTEAFF. The full variable domain, in which reference TRBV30 and TRBJ1-1 provide the parts outside the CDR3, is SQTIHQWPATLVQPVGSPLSLECTVEGTSNPNLYWYRQAAGRGLQLLFYSVGIGQISSEVPQNLSASRPQDRQFILSSKKLLLSDSGFYLCAWTQRSGDWDTEAFFGQGTRLTVV.

J is TRBJ2-3 and V is TRBV6-6; TRBD2 matches 9 bases. Per the germline V gene, CDR1 is MNHNY and CDR2 is SVGAGI (reference sequence). The CDR3 is 15 residues long. V shed 2 bases and J 4 bases; nucleotides not matched to a gene: 4. As DNA, the CDR3 is TGTGCCAGCAGTTACGGTAGCGGGGGACCAGATACGCAGTATTTT. It specifies CASSYGSGGPDTQYF.

The chain joins TRBV19 to TRBJ1-2; D is unresolved. The CDR3 extends over 13 amino acids. Trimming removed 5 bases at V and 6 bases at J, with 13 bases between. CDR1 and CDR2 from the germline V gene are LNHDA and SQIVND (reference sequence). The CDR3 DNA follows: TGTGCCAGTAGTCCCGTCCTCTCCGATGGCTACACCTTC. Its protein is CASSPVLSDGYTF.

The chain is built from TRBV5-1 and TRBJ1-2; 8 positions agree with TRBD1. The CDR3 contains 13 residues. V shed 2 bases, J shed 5 bases, and the junction held 2 bases outside the gene matches. Germline V gene lookup returns CDR1 SGHRS and CDR2 YFSETQ. CDR3 amino acids: CASSLRQGYGYTF. CDR3 in DNA: TGCGCCAGCAGCTTACGACAGGGGTATGGCTACACCTTC.

The CDR3 reads CASSSGQFKVSNQPQHF. CDR3 nucleotide sequence: TGTGCCAGCAGCTCCGGACAGTTTAAAGTCTCCAATCAGCCCCAGCATTTT. The chain employs TRBV5-6 and TRBJ1-5; D possibly corresponds to TRBD1 (6 bases). The CDR3 has 17 residues. The V gene lost 3 bases and the J gene lost 3 bases, with 19 bases spanning the gap. The germline gives CDR1 SGHDT, CDR2 YYEEEE.

The chain combines TRBV6-5 with TRBJ1-6, with 9 bases lining up with TRBD1. The CDR3 contains 16 residues. Germline assignment: CDR1 MNHEY and CDR2 SVGAGI. J was trimmed by 6 bases and V by 2 bases; bases with no gene match: 5. CDR3 nucleotide sequence: TGTGCCAGCAGTTACCCGGGACAGGGATTTAATTCACCCCTCCACTTT. Its translation: CASSYPGQGFNSPLHF.

This sequence joins TRBV9 and TRBJ2-5; no clear D gene. The CDR3 runs 13 residues. The germline V gene encodes CDR1 SGDLS and CDR2 YYNGEE. V was trimmed by 0 bases and J by 5 bases, leaving 8 bases between them. CDR3 coding DNA: TGTGCCAGCAGCGTAGATGCTAGTGAGACCCAGTACTTC. Its translation: CASSVDASETQYF.

The chain couples TRBV15 to TRBJ1-2, with a tentative D call TRBD1 (5 bases). Trimming stripped 0 bases from V and 6 bases from J, with 8 bases between. The CDR3 has 13 amino acids. The germline V gene has CDR1 LNHNV and CDR2 YYDKDF (reference sequence). CDR3 loop: CATSRDVGDGYTF. In nucleotides, the CDR3 is TGTGCCACCAGCAGAGATGTAGGGGATGGCTACACCTTC.

The J gene is TRBJ1-2, the V gene TRBV5-6; D might be TRBD1 (5 bases). This CDR3 region has 15 residues. Germline V gene data show CDR1 as SGHDT and CDR2 as YYEEEE. The germline V and J ends were trimmed by 7 bases and 6 bases, with 22 bases remaining between them. CDR3 sequence (DNA): TGTGCCAGCGGCGGGGAGTCGGCGGGGCGGGATGGCTACACCTTC. As protein: CASGGESAGRDGYTF.

The rearrangement uses TRBV5-1 and TRBJ1-5; 10 nucleotides match TRBD1. V lost 3 bases to trimming and J lost 2 bases; unmatched junction nucleotides: 5. Looked up from germline, CDR1 is SGHRS and CDR2 is YFSETQ. The CDR3 length is 16 residues. The CDR3 sequence: CASSSGGTGGNQPQHF. The CDR3 DNA reads as TGCGCCAGCAGCTCCGGCGGGACAGGGGGCAATCAGCCCCAGCATTTT.

In this sample, this clone turned up once. This chain uses TRBV5-1 with TRBJ1-1; D ambiguous. Germline-derived CDR1 and CDR2 are SGHRS and YFSETQ. This CDR3 is 15 amino acids long. V lost 4 bases and J 0 bases, leaving 13 bases between the germline ends. CDR3 bases: TGCGCCAGCAGCCCGGGTCGGGGATTGAACACTGAAGCTTTCTTT. Its translation is CASSPGRGLNTEAFF.

This chain links TRBV29-1 with TRBJ1-2, with 11 nucleotides matching TRBD1. The ends lost 4 bases at V and 4 bases at J; junction bases unmatched: 5. The CDR3 sequence is 14 residues long. Germline CDR1 reads SQVTM; CDR2 reads ANQGSEA. The CDR3 coding sequence is TGCAGCGTTGGTTCCGGGACAGGGGGCTATGGCTACACCTTC. It encodes CSVGSGTGGYGYTF.

At least ten counts were recorded for this clone. J is TRBJ2-1 and V is TRBV6-1; the match to TRBD2 covers 11 bases. The CDR3 runs to 15 residues. V gave up 3 bases and J gave up 2 bases; unmatched junction bases: 0. Per the germline V gene, CDR1 is MNHNS and CDR2 is SASEGT. CDR3 bases: TGTGCCAGCAGTGAGACTAGCGGGACCTACAATGAGCAGTTCTTC. It codes for CASSETSGTYNEQFF.

The chain links TRBV5-1 to TRBJ2-3; the match to TRBD1 covers 9 bases. The V gene's germline CDR1 is SGHRS and CDR2 YFSETQ. CDR3 size: 15 residues. Germline trimming cut 4 bases from V and 3 bases from J; bases unmatched to any gene: 6. The CDR3 here is CASSPQGAYTDTQYF. The CDR3, as DNA: TGCGCCAGCAGCCCACAGGGGGCTTATACAGATACGCAGTATTTT. The full variable domain, rest sourced from reference TRBV5-1 and TRBJ2-3, is KAGVTQTPRYLIKTRGQQVTLSCSPISGHRSVSWYQQTPGQGLQFLFEYFSETQRNKGNFPGRFSGRQFSNSRSEMNVSTLELGDSALYLCASSPQGAYTDTQYFGPGTRLTVL.

The chain employs TRBV6-1 and TRBJ1-2; no definite D call. This CDR3 is built from 13 residues. CDR1 and CDR2 from the germline V gene are MNHNS and SASEGT. V was clipped by 3 bases and J by 7 bases, with 12 bases between them. The CDR3 bases are TGTGCCAGCAGTGAGGTAGTCTCTTCTGGCTACACCTTC. Its translation: CASSEVVSSGYTF.

V is TRBV1 and J is TRBJ2-3; TRBD2, the table's D call, lacks a check against the DNA. TRBV1 is listed as a pseudogene. The CDR3 is made up of 19 amino acids. This chain's CDR3 is CTSSQETLARRPSTDTQYF. The CDR3 DNA follows: TGCACCAGCAGCCAAGAGACGCTAGCTAGGAGACCTAGCACAGATACGCAGTATTTT.

The chain employs TRBV19 and TRBJ2-7; maybe TRBD2 (5 bases). CDR1 LNHDA and CDR2 SQIVND come from the germline V gene (reference sequence). Trimming removed 1 base at V and 0 bases at J, with 10 bases between. CDR3 size: 15 residues. Written as DNA, the CDR3 is TGTGCCAGTAGTATAGGTCGAGGAGGCTCCTACGAGCAGTACTTC. Translating it yields CASSIGRGGSYEQYF.

The V gene is TRBV6-5, the J gene TRBJ2-3, with 10 bases lining up with TRBD2. V shed 10 bases and J 5 bases; nucleotides not matched to a gene: 12. Per the germline V gene, CDR1 is MNHEY and CDR2 is SVGAGI. The CDR3 has 15 amino acids. The CDR3 DNA follows: TGTGCCACCGGATTAAGCGGGGGGGCGGGAGATACGCAGTATTTT. Its translation is CATGLSGGAGDTQYF.

The chain couples TRBV6-1 to TRBJ1-3; D is perhaps TRBD1 (5 bases). Germline loops: CDR1 MNHNS, CDR2 SASEGT. This CDR3 spans 15 amino acids. V was pared by 11 bases and J by 1 base, with 18 bases between. In nucleotides, the CDR3 is TGTGCCGGAGGGGTAGGGATCAGTTCTGGAAACACCATATATTTT. It codes for CAGGVGISSGNTIYF.

V gene TRBV5-4 combines with J gene TRBJ2-5, with 10 bases matching TRBD2. Germline lookup yields CDR1 SGHNT and CDR2 YYREEE (reference sequence). The CDR3 loop spans 14 amino acids. Losses at the gene ends were 6 bases for V and 4 bases for J; bases not matched to a gene: 6. DNA for the CDR3: TGTGCCAGCAAAGCGGGAGGGAGGGGAGAGACCCAGTACTTC. This sequence encodes CASKAGGRGETQYF.

This clone was counted a single time. The CDR3 nucleotides are TGCGCCAGCAGCCCGGGACAGGGAGGCAATCAGCCCCAGCATTTT. The encoded protein is CASSPGQGGNQPQHF. The chain links TRBV5-1 to TRBJ1-5, with TRBD1 matching over 9 bases. The CDR3 sequence is 15 residues long. The germline V gene has CDR1 SGHRS and CDR2 YFSETQ. The V gene end was trimmed by 4 bases and the J gene end by 2 bases; junction bases not matched to a gene: 4.

The chain carries TRBV11-2 and TRBJ2-7; 11 bases map to TRBD2. CDR1 SGHAT and CDR2 FQNNGV come from the germline V gene. The length of the CDR3 is 15 residues. V lost 5 bases, J lost 2 bases, and 5 bases stayed unmatched. The CDR3, as DNA: TGTGCCAGCAGCAGAGGGACTAGCGGAACCTACGAGCAGTACGTC. This gives the protein CASSRGTSGTYEQYV.

The V and J genes are TRBV7-2 and TRBJ2-1, with 8 bases that match TRBD2. There are 16 residues in the CDR3. The V and J ends lost 0 bases and 3 bases, in that order; junction bases with no gene match: 4. Germline values: CDR1 SGHTA, CDR2 FQGNSA. CDR3 in DNA: TGTGCCAGCAGCTTAGCGGCGGGGGGCCGCTACAATGAGCAGTTCTTC. It encodes CASSLAAGGRYNEQFF.